Listed here are 20 T cell receptor beta chains from one sample, sequenced in a study of T-cell reconstitution after alpha-beta-depleted transplantation in children. Researchers prepared the TCRbeta library using unique molecular identifiers, the study reports. TCRdb passed the PCR reads through MiXCR, listing each CDR3 protein once. The sample yields roughly 2,900 distinct CDR3 sequences, 10% to 12% seen once. The sample in question was PBMCs, mostly from graft donor cells, obtained 360 days after TCRalphabeta/CD19-depleted stem cell transplant. The receptors were sampled from a patient aged 2-15 years who had a stem cell transplant for inherited bone marrow failure, so the T cells may come from the graft donor.

In its sample, this clonotype was seen many times. Germline is not matched at one junction end, which may reflect a read error. The rearrangement links TRBV6-5 to TRBJ2-2; 9 positions agree with TRBD1. This CDR3 is 15 amino acids long. Germline CDR1 and CDR2: MNHEY and SVGAGI. The CDR3 protein is CASSFGTGNPGELFF. For the CDR3, the DNA is TGTGCCAGCAGTTTTGGGACAGGGAACCCCGGGGAGCTGTTTTTT.

The sample holds many counts of this clonotype. This chain links TRBV20-1 with TRBJ2-1; 8 nucleotides line up with TRBD2. Germline assignment: CDR1 DFQATT and CDR2 SNEGSKA (reference sequence). The CDR3 is made up of 16 amino acids. J gave up 3 bases and V 0 bases, and 7 bases lay outside the gene matches. The CDR3 loop is CSARDRAGVGYNEQFF. CDR3 bases: TGCAGTGCTAGAGACAGAGCGGGAGTGGGCTACAATGAGCAGTTCTTC.

Judged by abundance, this clonotype is medium-sized (0.01 to 0.1%). The J gene is TRBJ1-1, the V gene TRBV12-3 or TRBV12-4; D gene ambiguous. With 6 bases removed from V and 1 base from J, the gap between germline ends came to 12 bases. The CDR3 consists of 14 residues. The CDR3 DNA is TGTGCCAGCAGCCCATTTACCACGAACACTGAAGCTTTCTTT. This gives the protein CASSPFTTNTEAFF.

This clonotype came up many times. The CDR3 protein is CASSLRGQGDTEAFF. The CDR3 coding sequence is TGCGCCAGCAGCTTAAGGGGACAGGGGGACACTGAAGCTTTCTTT. V is TRBV5-1 and J is TRBJ1-1; TRBD1 matches at 11 bases. The trim removed 2 bases at V and 3 bases at J, leaving 3 bases unmatched. The CDR3 extends over 15 amino acids. Germline CDR1 and CDR2: SGHRS and YFSETQ.

This clonotype was observed a handful of times. The genes are TRBV7-9 and TRBJ2-5; the D is unclear. CDR1 SEHNR and CDR2 FQNEAQ come from the germline V gene (reference sequence). Trimming took off 1 base at V and 0 bases at J, with 6 bases between the two ends. There are 14 residues in the CDR3. CDR3: CASSLGWNQETQYF. The CDR3 nucleotides read TGTGCCAGCAGCTTAGGATGGAACCAAGAGACCCAGTACTTC.

This clonotype was observed at least ten times. This sequence joins TRBV20-1 and TRBJ1-2; D gene uncertain. Per germline, CDR1 DFQATT and CDR2 SNEGSKA (reference sequence). The germline V and J ends were trimmed by 1 base and 7 bases, with 10 bases remaining between them. The CDR3 is made up of 12 amino acids. This CDR3 is CSARVFGSGYTF. The CDR3 region has the DNA TGCAGTGCTAGAGTATTCGGATCTGGCTACACCTTC.

There are a few counts of this clonotype. The chain combines TRBV20-1 with TRBJ2-1, with D tentatively TRBD2 (5 bases). Germline V gene lookup returns CDR1 DFQATT and CDR2 SNEGSKA (reference sequence). This CDR3 is 15 amino acids long. The CDR3 DNA follows: TGCTTTGCTAGAACCGACTACCTGAGTAACATTGAGCAGTTCTTC. Its translation is CFARTDYLSNIEQFF.

This clonotype was recorded many times. The chain has TRBV7-9 and TRBJ2-7, with 7 nucleotides matching TRBD2. Losses at the gene ends were 0 bases for V and 2 bases for J; bases not matched to a gene: 1. The CDR3 runs 14 residues. Germline CDR1 and CDR2: SEHNR and FQNEAQ (reference sequence). CDR3 amino acids: CASSLAGGTYEQYF. CDR3 nucleotides: TGTGCCAGCAGCTTAGCGGGGGGGACCTACGAGCAGTACTTC. Looking up the rest from reference TRBV7-9 and TRBJ2-7 gives the full variable domain: DTGVSQNPRHKITKRGQNVTFRCDPISEHNRLYWYRQTLGQGPEFLTYFQNEAQLEKSRLLSDRFSAERPKGSFSTLEIQRTEQGDSAMYLCASSLAGGTYEQYFGPGTRLTVT.

This clonotype was detected many times. The CDR3 nucleotides are TGTGCCAGCAGCCTCCTAGCGGGAGGGCGATTCTTC. Translated, it gives CASSLLAGGRFF. V is TRBV7-9 and J is TRBJ2-1; the match to TRBD2 covers 12 bases. The germline gives CDR1 SEHNR, CDR2 FQNEAQ (reference sequence). This CDR3 is 12 amino acids long. V dropped 5 bases and J dropped 16; count of bases not matched to a gene: 6.

This clonotype was picked up many times. The rearrangement uses TRBV20-1 and TRBJ2-1; the match to TRBD2 covers 9 bases. The V segment lost 5 bases and the J segment 2 bases; nucleotides outside the gene matches: 1. The CDR3 runs to 13 residues. Germline loops: CDR1 DFQATT, CDR2 SNEGSKA (reference sequence). CDR3 amino acids: CSAWTSAYNEQFF. The CDR3 coding sequence is TGCAGTGCTTGGACTAGCGCCTACAATGAGCAGTTCTTC.

This clonotype was detected many times. J is TRBJ2-1 and V is TRBV6-2 or TRBV6-3; 8 bases line up with TRBD1. The germline gives CDR1 MNHEY, CDR2 SVGEGT. V was pared by 5 bases and J by 3 bases, with 15 bases of the junction left unmatched. The CDR3 runs 18 residues. The chain's CDR3 is CASSQSPRQGINYNEQFF. CDR3 coding DNA: TGTGCCAGCAGTCAAAGCCCGCGACAGGGGATAAACTACAATGAGCAGTTCTTC.

This clonotype was observed at least ten times. This sequence joins TRBV28 and TRBJ2-7, with D tentatively TRBD1 (5 bases). Germline CDR1 and CDR2: MDHEN and SYDVKM. This CDR3 comprises 16 residues. V shed 1 base and J shed 0 bases, with 13 bases lying between them. CDR3 region: CASSLFSGYSSYEQYF. CDR3 nucleotide sequence: TGTGCCAGCAGTTTATTTTCAGGGTATAGCTCCTACGAGCAGTACTTC. The full variable domain, its missing parts supplied by reference TRBV28 and TRBJ2-7, is DVKVTQSSRYLVKRTGEKVFLECVQDMDHENMFWYRQDPGLGLRLIYFSYDVKMKEKGDIPEGYSVSREKKERFSLILESASTNQTSMYLCASSLFSGYSSYEQYFGPGTRLTVT.

Many counts were recorded for this clonotype. V and J are TRBV29-1 and TRBJ2-5; TRBD1 matches at 10 bases. The junction had 10 bases not matched to a gene; V was cut back by 7 bases and J by 5 bases. CDR3 length: 14 residues. Germline CDR1 SQVTM, CDR2 ANQGSEA. CDR3 in DNA: TGCAGCGCCCAGGGACAGGGGAACGGGGAGACCCAGTACTTC. Its translation is CSAQGQGNGETQYF.

This clonotype was counted at least ten times. The chain is built from TRBV19 and TRBJ2-1; 9 nucleotides agree with TRBD2. V lost 5 bases and J lost 2; bases outside the gene matches: 4. The CDR3 has 15 amino acids. Germline values: CDR1 LNHDA, CDR2 SQIVND (reference sequence). For the CDR3, the DNA is TGTGCCAGTAGTCCAGGACTAGCGACCTACAATGAGCAGTTCTTC. Its protein is CASSPGLATYNEQFF.

V usage is TRBV13 and J usage is TRBJ1-1; D remains unclear. V gave up 6 bases and J gave up 0 bases, with 11 bases separating them. Germline V gives CDR1 PRHDT, CDR2 FYEKMQ (reference sequence). This CDR3 is built from 14 residues. CDR3 nucleotide sequence: TGTGCCAGCAGATTTGGACTTATGAACACTGAAGCTTTCTTT. The encoded protein is CASRFGLMNTEAFF.

This clonotype was counted many times. V usage is TRBV5-1 and J usage is TRBJ2-7; 11 bases fit TRBD1. The CDR3 spans 15 residues. The germline V gene encodes CDR1 SGHRS and CDR2 YFSETQ. V lost 3 bases to trimming and J lost 2 bases; unmatched junction nucleotides: 4. For the CDR3, the DNA is TGCGCCAGCAGCTGGAGGACAGGGGGCACCTACGAGCAGTACTTC. It specifies CASSWRTGGTYEQYF.

This clonotype has ten or more counts. The V call is TRBV5-1, the J call TRBJ2-3; weak D call: TRBD2 (5 bases). The length of the CDR3 is 14 residues. Per germline, CDR1 SGHRS and CDR2 YFSETQ. Between the trimmed V and J ends, which lost 4 bases and 2 bases, there was a span of 11 bases. The CDR3 sequence: CASSTQRSTDTQYF. The DNA of the CDR3 is TGCGCCAGCAGCACCCAGCGGTCCACAGATACGCAGTATTTT. Looking up the rest from reference TRBV5-1 and TRBJ2-3 gives the full variable domain: KAGVTQTPRYLIKTRGQQVTLSCSPISGHRSVSWYQQTPGQGLQFLFEYFSETQRNKGNFPGRFSGRQFSNSRSEMNVSTLELGDSALYLCASSTQRSTDTQYFGPGTRLTVL.

This clonotype was seen at least ten times. The chain links TRBV2 to TRBJ2-1; 7 positions agree with TRBD2. V lost 7 bases to trimming and J lost 4 bases; unmatched junction nucleotides: 4. CDR1 is SNHLY and CDR2 is FYNNEI in the germline V gene. The CDR3 has 13 amino acids. CDR3 coding DNA: TGTGCCAGCATAGAGCGGGAATACAATGAGCAGTTCTTC. It translates to CASIEREYNEQFF.

In this sample, this clonotype turned up many times. V is TRBV12-3 or TRBV12-4 and J is TRBJ2-3, with 14 bases aligning to TRBD2. The junction had 10 bases not matched to a gene; V was cut back by 4 bases and J by 1 base. The CDR3 spans 19 residues. The CDR3 DNA reads as TGTGCCAGCAGTTCGGGGACTAGCGGGAGTCGACCCGGCACAGATACGCAGTATTTT. Translated, it gives CASSSGTSGSRPGTDTQYF.

This clonotype was seen at least ten times. V usage is TRBV6-7 and J usage is TRBJ1-2; TRBD1 aligns across 11 bases. TRBV6-7 counts as an open reading frame of uncertain function. The ends lost 2 bases at V and 4 bases at J; junction bases unmatched: 0. The CDR3 is 14 amino acids. The chain's CDR3 is CASSYGTGGYGYTF. In DNA form, the CDR3 reads TGTGCCAGCAGTTACGGGACAGGGGGCTATGGCTACACCTTC.